Shown below are 16 T cell receptor beta chains from a single sample sequenced in a study of blood T cell repertoires in COVID-19 (dated by TCRdb to 2020 to 2022). Preparation of the library involved the immunoSEQ multiplex PCR assay. TCRdb took this table from immuneACCESS and kept in-frame rearrangements with V and J called. Such tables lack part of the clones; where checked against another copy, unresolved V genes explain under half of the gap, and the rest is unexplained. A total of 150,000 or so clones appear in this sample, around 89% of them only once. The ten most abundant clones make up roughly 12% of the sample. Sequenced input: peripheral blood. All receptors derive from a man younger than 35 with COVID-19, enrolled during active disease.

The chain links TRBV10-3 to TRBJ2-3; TRBD1 agrees at 7 bases. There are 15 residues in the CDR3. The V segment lost 6 bases and the J segment 8 bases; nucleotides outside the gene matches: 14. Germline values: CDR1 ENHRY, CDR2 SYGVKD. The CDR3 sequence is CAIRGQGGQASTQYF. The CDR3, as DNA: TGTGCCATCAGGGGTCAAGGGGGCCAGGCATCTACGCAGTATTTT.

The chain joins TRBV28 to TRBJ1-6; a weak D match, TRBD1 (5 bases). The CDR3 is made up of 16 amino acids. Trimming stripped 6 bases from V and 5 bases from J, with 17 bases between. The germline gives CDR1 MDHEN, CDR2 SYDVKM. The CDR3 protein is CASSLMDNSNNSPLHF. The CDR3 nucleotides read TGTGCCAGCAGCCTCATGGACAACTCGAATAATTCACCCCTCCACTTT.

The rearrangement joins TRBV9 to TRBJ2-7; TRBD2 matches 7 bases. After removal of 0 bases from V and 5 bases from J, the junction contained 8 bases not matched to a gene. CDR1 and CDR2 from the germline V gene are SGDLS and YYNGEE. The CDR3 loop spans 15 amino acids. The CDR3 loop reads CASSVGGLRGDEQYF. For the CDR3, the DNA is TGTGCCAGCAGCGTAGGGGGACTACGAGGGGACGAGCAGTACTTC.

J is TRBJ2-3 and V is TRBV6-2 or TRBV6-3, with 8 bases fitting TRBD2. J gave up 0 bases and V 5 bases, and 1 base lay outside the gene matches. The CDR3 runs to 14 residues. In germline, CDR1 is MNHEY, CDR2 SVGEGT. The CDR3 sequence is CASSIAGSTDTQYF. The CDR3 DNA follows: TGTGCCAGCAGTATAGCGGGAAGCACAGATACGCAGTATTTT.

The J gene is TRBJ2-2, the V gene TRBV14; D is perhaps TRBD2 (6 bases). The germline gives CDR1 SGHDN, CDR2 FVKESK. This CDR3 region has 17 residues. V was shortened by 0 bases and J by 1 base, with 12 bases between the two germline ends. CDR3 sequence: CASSQDLAGLNTGELFF. CDR3 nucleotide sequence: TGTGCCAGCAGCCAAGATCTTGCGGGACTGAACACCGGGGAGCTGTTTTTT.

The V call is TRBV7-9, the J call TRBJ2-6; maybe TRBD1 (6 bases). The CDR3 sequence is 18 residues long. V lost 1 base, J lost 1 base, and 14 bases lay in between. Looked up from germline, CDR1 is SEHNR and CDR2 is FQNEAQ (reference sequence). The CDR3 loop reads CASSLVFGRGSGANVLTF. The CDR3 bases are TGTGCCAGCAGCTTAGTCTTCGGCAGGGGATCTGGGGCCAACGTCCTGACTTTC.

This chain connects TRBV9 to TRBJ2-2; D is possibly TRBD2 (5 bases). Trimming left V 2 bases short and J 6 bases short, with 14 bases between. The germline V gene encodes CDR1 SGDLS and CDR2 YYNGEE. The CDR3 has 15 residues. CDR3 residues: CASSVRRDLSGELFF. The CDR3 coding sequence is TGTGCCAGCAGCGTTCGACGGGATCTGTCCGGGGAGCTGTTTTTT.

V is TRBV6-1 and J is TRBJ2-3; weak D call: TRBD2 (7 bases). V lost 4 bases and J lost 5, with 22 bases in between. The germline V gene encodes CDR1 MNHNS and CDR2 SASEGT. The CDR3 extends over 17 amino acids. The CDR3 reads CASSVGGPAQRLDTQYF. The CDR3 DNA reads TGTGCCAGCAGTGTCGGGGGGCCGGCACAGCGGTTAGATACGCAGTATTTT.

This clone was picked up one time. The V gene is TRBV28, the J gene TRBJ1-4; 7 bases match TRBD1. This CDR3 is built from 15 residues. V dropped 6 bases and J dropped 2; count of bases not matched to a gene: 6. Germline V gene sequence: CDR1 MDHEN, CDR2 SYDVKM. This CDR3 is CASRDTGATNEKLFF. DNA of the CDR3: TGTGCCAGCAGGGATACAGGGGCCACTAATGAAAAACTGTTTTTT.

The chain is built from TRBV19 and TRBJ2-5; 8 nucleotides line up with TRBD2. After removal of 5 bases from V and 3 bases from J, the junction contained 2 bases not matched to a gene. CDR1 is LNHDA, CDR2 SQIVND, per germline (reference sequence). The CDR3 spans 13 residues. The CDR3 DNA sequence: TGTGCCAGTAGTCCACTAGCGGAAGAGACCCAGTACTTC. Translating gives CASSPLAEETQYF.

The table lists this clone with a count of one. The gene calls are TRBV19 and TRBJ2-1, with TRBD2 matching 10 bases. J gave up 2 bases and V 5 bases, and 3 bases lay outside the gene matches. The CDR3 runs to 15 residues. In germline, CDR1 is LNHDA, CDR2 SQIVND (reference sequence). CDR3 bases: TGTGCCAGTAGTGTCAGCGGGAGGGCCTACAATGAGCAGTTCTTC. It encodes CASSVSGRAYNEQFF.

The rearrangement links TRBV28 to TRBJ2-1; 7 nucleotides agree with TRBD2. Trimming cost V 2 bases and J 5 bases; bases outside gene matches: 3. The CDR3 runs 14 residues. From germline, CDR1 is MDHEN and CDR2 SYDVKM. CDR3 protein: CASSLRLADNEQFF. CDR3 bases: TGTGCCAGCAGTTTACGGCTAGCGGACAATGAGCAGTTCTTC.

This chain links TRBV10-1 with TRBJ2-3, with 10 bases fitting TRBD2. The CDR3 sequence is 16 residues long. The V segment lost 3 bases and the J segment 8 bases; nucleotides outside the gene matches: 11. Germline CDR1 reads WNHNN; CDR2 reads SYGVQD (reference sequence). The DNA for the CDR3 is TGCGCCAGCAGTGATAAGCCAGCGGGAGGGCGGGGTACGCAGTATTTT. Protein product: CASSDKPAGGRGTQYF.

The chain recombines TRBV5-6 with TRBJ2-3, with TRBD2 as a possible D gene (5 bases). This CDR3 contains 15 residues. Trimming shortened V by 3 bases and J by 2 bases, and 13 bases separated the two germline ends. CDR1 is SGHDT, CDR2 YYEEEE, per germline. This chain's CDR3 is CASSSIGLNTDTQYF. The CDR3 DNA follows: TGTGCCAGCAGCTCAATCGGACTGAACACAGATACGCAGTATTTT. Full variable domain (outside the CDR3, taken from reference TRBV5-6 and TRBJ2-3): DAGVTQSPTHLIKTRGQQVTLRCSPKSGHDTVSWYQQALGQGPQFIFQYYEEEERQRGNFPDRFSGHQFPNYSSELNVNALLLGDSALYLCASSSIGLNTDTQYFGPGTRLTVL.

The V and J genes are TRBV11-1 and TRBJ2-7, with 7 bases that match TRBD2. Losses at the gene ends were 5 bases for V and 0 bases for J; bases not matched to a gene: 1. Germline CDR1 and CDR2: SGHAT and FQDESV (reference sequence). This CDR3 has 13 amino acids. The CDR3 spells CASSGTTSYEQYF. The CDR3 region has the DNA TGTGCCAGCAGCGGGACTACCTCCTACGAGCAGTACTTC.

The chain couples TRBV7-9 to TRBJ1-5, with no clear D. This CDR3 has 14 amino acids. V gave up 3 bases and J gave up 2 bases, with 8 bases separating them. CDR1 SEHNR and CDR2 FQNEAQ come from the germline V gene (reference sequence). The CDR3 reads CASSFDGGNQPQHF. Here the CDR3 DNA reads TGTGCCAGCAGCTTCGACGGGGGCAATCAGCCCCAGCATTTT.